These T cell receptor beta chains were read from a single sample in a study of blood T cell repertoires in COVID-19. The protocol was immunoSEQ multiplex PCR, while the TCRdb copy is restricted to in-frame clones and leaves out a portion. The table records about 57,000 clones, roughly 85% of them present only once. Sequencing was carried out using peripheral blood. These receptors were taken from a man aged 60-69 years with acute or convalescent COVID-19. Both conserved end residues are part of each CDR3. D genes are given only for firm matches. The size of a clone is reported for some rows only, either as once, few or many, or as a class for expanded clones.

>-|TRBD1|TRBV27|TRBJ1-2
CASSLTQGAGYTF
TGTGCCAGCAGTTTGACCCAGGGGGCTGGCTACACCTTC
>-|TRBD2|TRBV13|TRBJ2-3
CASSVPGLAGEGTDTQYF
TGTGCCAGCAGCGTACCGGGACTAGCGGGAGAAGGCACAGATACGCAGTATTTT
>once|-|TRBV7-2|TRBJ1-2
CASSRQIRQVDYGYTF
TGTGCCAGCAGCCGCCAGATTCGACAGGTGGACTATGGCTACACCTTC
>-|-|TRBV5-1|TRBJ1-3
CASSLDTIHGNTIYF
TGCGCCAGCAGCTTGGATACAATACACGGAAACACCATATATTTT
>-|TRBD1|TRBV7-2|TRBJ1-4
CASSSNNDRANEKLFF
TGTGCCAGCAGCTCAAATAACGACAGGGCTAATGAAAAACTGTTTTTT
>-|TRBD1|TRBV10-3|TRBJ2-2
CAISSGTGTNTGELFF
TGTGCCATCAGCTCCGGGACAGGAACCAACACCGGGGAGCTGTTTTTT
>-|TRBD2|TRBV2|TRBJ2-1
CASSEDLVAGVYNEQFF
TGTGCCAGCAGTGAAGACTTGGTAGCGGGAGTTTACAATGAGCAGTTCTTC
>few|-|TRBV5-4|TRBJ1-6
CASSLAGGSSNSPLHF
TGTGCCAGCAGCTTGGCCGGGGGTTCGTCTAATTCACCCCTCCACTTT
>-|-|TRBV29-1|TRBJ2-1
CSVVGGADSYNEQFF
TGCAGCGTTGTTGGGGGGGCGGACTCCTACAATGAGCAGTTCTTC
>few|-|TRBV19|TRBJ1-6
CASTPSREVYSPLHF
TGTGCCAGTACCCCAAGCAGGGAAGTATATTCACCCCTCCACTTT
>-|TRBD2|TRBV6-1|TRBJ2-2
CASRAGGPNTGELFF
TGTGCCAGCAGGGCGGGAGGGCCGAACACCGGGGAGCTGTTTTTT
>-|-|TRBV27|TRBJ1-2
CASTARIQGGDGYTF
TGTGCCAGCACCGCAAGGATACAGGGCGGCGATGGCTACACCTTC
>-|-|TRBV2|TRBJ1-1
CASSVGGGWNTEAFF
TGTGCCAGCAGTGTCGGGGGAGGTTGGAACACTGAAGCTTTCTTT
>once|TRBD2|TRBV4-1|TRBJ2-1
CASSQPSGTSGRSSYNEQFF
TGCGCCAGCAGCCAGCCTTCCGGGACTAGCGGGAGAAGCTCCTACAATGAGCAGTTCTTC
>-|-|TRBV19|TRBJ2-1
CASSIISNEQFF
TGTGCCAGTAGTATTATTAGCAATGAGCAGTTCTTC
>once|TRBD1|TRBV5-1|TRBJ1-1
CASSLGDRVRTEAFF
TGCGCCAGCAGCTTGGGGGACAGGGTTCGAACTGAAGCTTTCTTT
>-|-|TRBV7-3|TRBJ2-1
CASSLDSASYNEQFF
TGTGCCAGCAGCTTAGATAGCGCCTCCTACAATGAGCAGTTCTTC
>few|TRBD1|TRBV6-1|TRBJ2-7
CASSEAGGGQGYEQYF
TGTGCCAGCAGTGAAGCCGGTGGGGGACAGGGGTACGAGCAGTACTTC
>-|-|TRBV14|TRBJ1-3
CASSQGVGNTIYF
TGTGCCAGCAGCCAAGGTGTAGGAAACACCATATATTTT
>-|TRBD2|TRBV19|TRBJ2-7
CASSIVHKRDAYEQYF
TGTGCCAGTAGTATAGTGCACAAGCGGGACGCCTACGAGCAGTACTTC
>-|TRBD2|TRBV24-1|TRBJ2-1
CATSSASGSSNEQFF
TGTGCCACCAGTTCCGCTAGCGGGAGCTCCAATGAGCAGTTCTTC
>-|-|TRBV27|TRBJ1-1
CASSYSMVNTEAFF
TGTGCCAGCAGTTACTCCATGGTGAACACTGAAGCTTTCTTT
>-|-|TRBV2|TRBJ1-1
CASSRDLNTEAFF
TGTGCCAGCAGCCGGGACTTGAACACTGAAGCTTTCTTT
>-|-|TRBV3-1/TRBV3-2|TRBJ1-1
CASSNSDRGAEAFF
TGTGCCAGCAGCAATAGTGATCGGGGGGCTGAAGCTTTCTTT
>few|TRBD1|TRBV4-2|TRBJ1-5
CASSQVGAGGSDQPQHF
TGTGCCAGCAGCCAAGTTGGAGCAGGGGGCAGTGATCAGCCCCAGCATTTT
>few|-|TRBV29-1|TRBJ2-1
CSVADNEQFF
TGCAGCGTTGCGGACAATGAGCAGTTCTTC
>-|TRBD2|TRBV2|TRBJ2-3
CASSGAQVWRGGDTQYF
TGTGCCAGCAGTGGTGCCCAGGTCTGGCGGGGGGGGGATACGCAGTATTTT
>-|TRBD2|TRBV19|TRBJ2-1
CASSLIGLAGINEQFF
TGTGCCAGTAGCCTTATCGGACTAGCGGGAATCAATGAGCAGTTCTTC
>once|-|TRBV19|TRBJ1-5
CASSPGAHQPQHF
TGTGCCAGTAGTCCAGGGGCGCATCAGCCCCAGCATTTT
>-|-|TRBV11-2|TRBJ1-2
CASSLDLTGGYTF
TGTGCCAGCAGCTTAGACCTAACGGGAGGCTACACCTTC
>-|-|TRBV28|TRBJ2-2
CASSPRNTGELFF
TGTGCCAGCAGTCCCCGGAACACCGGGGAGCTGTTTTTT
>-|-|TRBV11-1|TRBJ2-1
CASSPEGDEQFF
TGTGCCAGCAGCCCAGAAGGGGATGAGCAGTTCTTC
>-|-|TRBV25-1|TRBJ1-1
CASSWGSNTEAFF
TGTGCCAGCAGTTGGGGCAGTAACACTGAAGCTTTCTTT
>-|-|TRBV29-1|TRBJ2-3
CSVAGVETDTQYF
TGCAGCGTTGCGGGGGTGGAAACAGATACGCAGTATTTT
>-|TRBD1|TRBV28|TRBJ1-2
CASSLGDRLNGYTF
TGTGCCAGCAGTCTTGGGGACAGGTTGAACGGCTACACCTTC
>-|-|TRBV24-1|TRBJ1-2
CATSDGGKGYTF
TGTGCCACCAGTGATGGGGGGAAAGGCTACACCTTC
>-|-|TRBV4-3|TRBJ1-6
CASSQALGRIFSPLHF
TGCGCCAGCAGCCAAGCTCTTGGGCGAATTTTTTCACCCCTCCACTTT
>few|TRBD2|TRBV7-2|TRBJ2-1
CASSSIPPPAGAQFF
TGTGCCAGCAGCTCCATCCCCCCCCCAGCGGGAGCGCAGTTCTTC
>-|-|TRBV6-5|TRBJ2-5
CASSTGSPAQETQYF
TGTGCCAGCAGTACCGGGAGCCCGGCCCAAGAGACCCAGTACTTC
>-|TRBD2|TRBV10-3|TRBJ2-3
CAISDEREVRDTQYF
TGTGCCATCAGTGATGAGCGGGAGGTGCGTGATACGCAGTATTTT
>-|-|TRBV5-6|TRBJ2-3
CASSLQGGVRQYF
TGTGCCAGCAGCTTGCAAGGGGGGGTTAGGCAGTATTTT
>-|-|TRBV10-2|TRBJ2-2
CASSESYGELFF
TGCGCCAGCAGTGAGTCGTACGGGGAGCTGTTTTTT
>-|TRBD1|TRBV7-6|TRBJ2-5
CASSSRTGEILGGETQYF
TGTGCCAGCAGCTCAAGGACAGGGGAGATTTTAGGTGGAGAGACCCAGTACTTC
>-|TRBD1|TRBV5-1|TRBJ2-3
CASSLAGGEDTQYF
TGCGCCAGCAGCTTGGCAGGGGGCGAAGATACGCAGTATTTT
>once|-|TRBV2|TRBJ2-4
CASRSAENIQYF
TGTGCCAGCAGATCCGCGGAAAACATTCAGTACTTC
>-|-|TRBV28|TRBJ2-7
CASRPEILYEQYF
TGTGCCAGCCGGCCGGAGATACTGTACGAGCAGTACTTC
>once|-|TRBV7-2|TRBJ1-4
CASSGQLTNEKLFF
TGTGCCAGCAGCGGACAGCTAACTAATGAAAAACTGTTTTTT
>-|TRBD1|TRBV6-5|TRBJ1-1
CASGGGQANTEAFF
TGTGCCAGCGGAGGGGGACAGGCGAACACTGAAGCTTTCTTT
>-|TRBD1|TRBV3-1/TRBV3-2|TRBJ1-1
CASSQTGDHTEAFF
TGTGCCAGCAGCCAGACAGGGGACCACACTGAAGCTTTCTTT
>-|TRBD1|TRBV18|TRBJ1-1
CASSPQGGRTFF
TGTGCCAGCTCACCGCAGGGGGGTAGGACTTTCTTT
>-|-|TRBV30|TRBJ2-7
CAWSVQGTYEQYF
TGTGCCTGGAGTGTACAGGGAACCTACGAGCAGTACTTC
>-|-|TRBV6-6|TRBJ1-5
CASSYLTGGGNQPQHF
TGTGCCAGCAGTTATTTGACAGGCGGTGGCAATCAGCCCCAGCATTTT
>-|TRBD1|TRBV30|TRBJ1-5
CAWSGNRGSQPQHF
TGTGCCTGGAGTGGGAACAGGGGGAGTCAGCCCCAGCATTTT
>-|-|TRBV7-9|TRBJ1-5
CASSLGGNSNQPQHF
TGTGCCAGCAGCCTGGGAGGGAACAGCAATCAGCCCCAGCATTTT
>-|TRBD2|TRBV6-2/TRBV6-3|TRBJ2-1
CASSSLAGTSGSSEQFF
TGTGCCAGCAGTTCCCTCGCCGGGACTAGCGGGAGTAGTGAGCAGTTCTTC
>-|-|TRBV9|TRBJ2-5
CASSVENGWETQYF
TGTGCCAGCAGCGTAGAGAACGGTTGGGAGACCCAGTACTTC
>-|TRBD2|TRBV5-1|TRBJ2-7
CASSWGTSGAYEQYF
TGCGCCAGCAGCTGGGGGACTAGCGGTGCTTACGAGCAGTACTTC
>-|-|TRBV7-2|TRBJ1-2
CASSLYPQSSLYGYTF
TGTGCCAGCAGCTTATATCCACAGTCATCTCTCTATGGCTACACCTTC
>-|-|TRBV11-1|TRBJ1-3
CASSFTQGGNTIYF
TGTGCCAGCAGCTTCACCCAGGGTGGAAACACCATATATTTT